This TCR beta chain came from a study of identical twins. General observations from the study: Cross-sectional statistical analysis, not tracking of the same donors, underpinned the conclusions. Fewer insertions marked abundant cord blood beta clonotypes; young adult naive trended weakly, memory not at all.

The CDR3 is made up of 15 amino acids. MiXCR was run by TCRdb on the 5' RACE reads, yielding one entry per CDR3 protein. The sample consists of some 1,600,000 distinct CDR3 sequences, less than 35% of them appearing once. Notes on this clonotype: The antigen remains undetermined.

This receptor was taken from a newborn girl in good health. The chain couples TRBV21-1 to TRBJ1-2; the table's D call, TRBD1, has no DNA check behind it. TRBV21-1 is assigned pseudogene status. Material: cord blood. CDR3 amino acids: CASSHWVGQVGSYTF. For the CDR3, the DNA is TGTGCCAGCAGCCATTGGGTGGGACAGGTAGGGAGCTACACCTTC.